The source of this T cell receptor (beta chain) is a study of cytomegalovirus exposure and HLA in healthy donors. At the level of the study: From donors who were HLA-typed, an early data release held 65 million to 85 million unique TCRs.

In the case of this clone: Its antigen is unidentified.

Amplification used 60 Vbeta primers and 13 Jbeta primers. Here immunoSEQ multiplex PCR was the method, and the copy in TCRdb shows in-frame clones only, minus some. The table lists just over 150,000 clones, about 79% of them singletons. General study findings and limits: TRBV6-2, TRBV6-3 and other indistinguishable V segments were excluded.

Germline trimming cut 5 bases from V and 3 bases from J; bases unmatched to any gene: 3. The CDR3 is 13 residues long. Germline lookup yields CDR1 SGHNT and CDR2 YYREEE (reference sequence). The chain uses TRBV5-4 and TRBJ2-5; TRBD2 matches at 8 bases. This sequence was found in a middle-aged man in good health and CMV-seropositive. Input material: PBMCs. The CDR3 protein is CASSLLAEETQYF. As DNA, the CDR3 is TGTGCCAGCAGTTTACTAGCGGAAGAGACCCAGTACTTC.